This TCR beta chain was retrieved from a study of blood T cell repertoires in COVID-19. Study-wide context: The United States, Italy and Spain supplied acute and convalescent COVID-19 samples.

Germline V CDR1 and CDR2: SGHTA, FQGNSA. The CDR3 is made up of 15 amino acids, end residues included. In the original workflow: Amplification from reference gene primers served as the basis for estimated nucleated cell counts. The data were produced by immunoSEQ multiplex PCR, yet TCRdb's version contains in-frame clones alone and is incomplete. V, J and clone size were drawn from that table, and D and trimming were deduced from the DNA. The sample carries fewer than 55,000 clones, about four fifths recorded once. Turning to this clone: The DNA is omitted, as the CDR3 cannot be located on it reliably, and the CDR3 follows TCRdb's listing.

This TCR came from a man aged 70-80 years with active COVID-19. The sequenced sample was peripheral blood. The V and J genes are TRBV7-2 and TRBJ2-2; TRBD1 is the table's D call and was not checked against the DNA. CDR3 sequence reads: CASILGQGNTGELFF.